This T cell receptor (beta chain) was identified in a study of cytotoxic CD8 clonotypes in ibrutinib-treated CLL. Study context: For this cohort, patients were ten to twelve relapsed/refractory and 15 treatment-naive, while about 17 were IGHV unmutated. Per sample, productive templates averaged nearly 260,000 and productive rearrangements averaged 94,082. Whole-study findings and limits: On treatment, the uncommon public clonotypes contracted or remained stable.

Germline CDR1 and CDR2: SGHRS and YFSETQ. The CDR3 runs 16 residues. V trimming: 9 bases; J trimming: 0 bases; junction bases outside the gene matches: 14. Profiled with immunoSEQ multiplex PCR; TCRdb holds only in-frame clones, not every one. This table has about 130,000 clones, 70% to 90% appearing once. As concerns this clone: The antigen is not known.

Source: PBMCs, taken after 24 months of ibrutinib treatment. The rearrangement links TRBV5-1 to TRBJ1-2, with TRBD1 matching 7 bases. This clonotype originated in a human donor with chronic lymphocytic leukemia. The CDR3 here is CATSPQPGQTNYGYTF. The CDR3 DNA follows: TGCGCCACCTCCCCCCAACCGGGACAGACTAACTATGGCTACACCTTC.